Each of the 27 T cell receptor beta chains below was sequenced from the same sample in a study of cytomegalovirus exposure and HLA in healthy donors. TCRdb keeps only in-frame clones here, not all; method: immunoSEQ multiplex PCR. This table has some 230,000 clones, about nine tenths appearing once. The sequencing input was PBMCs. The receptors derive from a woman between 18 and 30 years old in good health and CMV-seronegative.

This rearrangement joins TRBV20-1 to TRBJ1-1, with D perhaps matching TRBD1 (6 bases). The V gene's germline CDR1 is DFQATT and CDR2 SNEGSKA (reference sequence). The CDR3 totals 10 residues. CDR3: CRILTGEAFF. The CDR3 bases are TGCAGGATACTGACAGGTGAAGCTTTCTTT.

This chain connects TRBV5-4 to TRBJ2-1; D may be TRBD2 (7 bases). This CDR3 spans 16 amino acids. V was trimmed by 5 bases and J by 0 bases, leaving 15 bases between them. Germline CDR1 SGHNT, CDR2 YYREEE (reference sequence). This CDR3 reads CASRTGGGSSYNEQFF. The CDR3 DNA sequence: TGTGCCAGCAGGACTGGGGGGGGCTCCTCCTACAATGAGCAGTTCTTC.

V and J are TRBV19 and TRBJ1-1, with 7 bases that match TRBD1. V dropped 10 bases and J dropped 2; count of bases not matched to a gene: 22. This CDR3 is built from 18 residues. The germline V gene encodes CDR1 LNHDA and CDR2 SQIVND (reference sequence). The CDR3 sequence: CATTFKADRLKLNTEAFF. CDR3 sequence (DNA): TGTGCCACAACCTTTAAGGCGGACAGGCTAAAATTAAACACTGAAGCTTTCTTT.

The chain couples TRBV30 to TRBJ1-3; D is undetermined. Trimming removed 3 bases at V and 4 bases at J, with 7 bases between. The germline V gene has CDR1 GTSNPN and CDR2 SVGIG (reference sequence). The CDR3 is 12 amino acids. The CDR3: CAWSVAGNTIYF. DNA for the CDR3: TGTGCCTGGAGCGTAGCGGGAAACACCATATATTTT.

The rearrangement joins TRBV15 to TRBJ1-3; 7 bases align to TRBD1. V gave up 1 base and J gave up 5 bases; unmatched junction bases: 8. CDR1 is LNHNV, CDR2 YYDKDF, per germline (reference sequence). This CDR3 spans 16 amino acids. This CDR3 is CATSRGQGSQRNTIYF. DNA of the CDR3: TGTGCCACCAGCAGAGGACAGGGTTCTCAGCGAAACACCATATATTTT. Complete variable domain (other parts from reference TRBV15 and TRBJ1-3): DAMVIQNPRYQVTQFGKPVTLSCSQTLNHNVMYWYQQKSSQAPKLLFHYYDKDFNNEADTPDNFQSRRPNTSFCFLDIRSPGLGDTAMYLCATSRGQGSQRNTIYFGEGSWLTVV.

This clone turned up a few times. CDR3 DNA sequence: TGTGCCAGCAGTCGACGGACTAGCGGCACCTACGAGCAGTACTTC. This translates into CASSRRTSGTYEQYF. The gene calls are TRBV6-5 and TRBJ2-7; 10 bases are a match to TRBD2. The V and J ends lost 5 bases and 2 bases, in that order; junction bases with no gene match: 6. This CDR3 region has 15 residues. Germline assignment: CDR1 MNHEY and CDR2 SVGAGI.

This chain uses TRBV7-2 with TRBJ1-2; TRBD1 is a possible D gene (5 bases). The CDR3 totals 13 residues. V dropped 5 bases and J dropped 2 bases, with 9 bases sitting between them. Per germline, CDR1 SGHTA and CDR2 FQGNSA. The CDR3: CASSQDTNYGYTF. The CDR3 DNA sequence: TGTGCCAGCAGCCAGGACACGAACTATGGCTACACCTTC.

The chain links TRBV29-1 to TRBJ2-5; 8 nucleotides match TRBD1. Per germline, CDR1 SQVTM and CDR2 ANQGSEA. After removal of 4 bases from V and 5 bases from J, the junction contained 12 bases not matched to a gene. The CDR3 loop spans 15 amino acids. The CDR3 DNA follows: TGCAGCGTTGTGGGACAGGAGCGGGTGATCGAGACCCAGTACTTC. Translation gives CSVVGQERVIETQYF.

The V and J genes are TRBV2 and TRBJ2-5, with TRBD1 identical over 7 bases. The CDR3 contains 14 residues. V lost 10 bases to trimming and J lost 5 bases; unmatched junction nucleotides: 13. Germline loops: CDR1 SNHLY, CDR2 FYNNEI. CDR3 amino acids: CATRGYRGRETQYF. As DNA, the CDR3 is TGTGCCACCCGGGGATACAGGGGAAGGGAGACCCAGTACTTC.

V gene TRBV5-4 combines with J gene TRBJ2-2; no clear D gene. This CDR3 is 17 amino acids long. CDR1 and CDR2 from the germline V gene are SGHNT and YYREEE (reference sequence). The ends were cut back, 3 bases at V and 2 bases at J, with 17 bases in the middle. The CDR3 nucleotides are TGTGCCAGCAGCTCAATCACTAACATCCGCAACACCGGGGAGCTGTTTTTT. It is translated as CASSSITNIRNTGELFF.

This rearrangement joins TRBV5-4 to TRBJ2-1; possibly TRBD1 for D (5 bases). The CDR3 spans 13 residues. CDR1 and CDR2 (germline): SGHNT, YYREEE (reference sequence). The ends were cut back, 3 bases at V and 10 bases at J, with 14 bases in the middle. The CDR3 loop is CASSSKQVWEQFF. Written as DNA, the CDR3 is TGTGCCAGCAGCTCGAAACAGGTCTGGGAGCAGTTCTTC. Together with reference TRBV5-4 and TRBJ2-1, the CDR3 gives the full variable domain: ETGVTQSPTHLIKTRGQQVTLRCSSQSGHNTVSWYQQALGQGPQFIFQYYREEENGRGNFPPRFSGLQFPNYSSELNVNALELDDSALYLCASSSKQVWEQFFGPGTRLTVL.

The chain uses TRBV19 and TRBJ2-2, with D uncertain. V was trimmed by 1 base and J by 2 bases, leaving 14 bases between them. Germline CDR1 and CDR2: LNHDA and SQIVND (reference sequence). The CDR3 runs 17 residues. The DNA of the CDR3 is TGTGCCAGTAGTATAGGGCGGCGCGGTCCCAACACCGGGGAGCTGTTTTTT. Its protein is CASSIGRRGPNTGELFF.

This clone was counted once. This chain joins TRBV7-3 and TRBJ2-4; D gene unclear. CDR1 is SGHTA and CDR2 is FQGTGA in the germline V gene. The CDR3 runs to 14 residues. V lost 4 bases and J 7 bases, leaving 14 bases between the germline ends. CDR3 nucleotide sequence: TGTGCCAGCAGCTCCGATGGAGCGCAGAACATTCAGTACTTC. Protein sequence: CASSSDGAQNIQYF.

This sequence joins TRBV5-1 and TRBJ1-1, with D perhaps TRBD1 (5 bases). The V end lost 3 bases, the J end lost 3 bases, and 15 bases lay between the germline ends. This CDR3 is 15 amino acids long. Germline CDR1 reads SGHRS; CDR2 reads YFSETQ. Written as DNA, the CDR3 is TGCGCCAGCAGCTCGGCAACAGGTCTCGACACTGAAGCTTTCTTT. Its translation is CASSSATGLDTEAFF.

The chain joins TRBV7-6 to TRBJ2-2, with TRBD2 identical over 11 bases. This CDR3 comprises 18 residues. The trim removed 5 bases at V and 5 bases at J, leaving 13 bases unmatched. Germline V gene data show CDR1 as SGHVS and CDR2 as FNYEAQ. CDR3 in amino acids: CASSAITLLAGGTGELFF. CDR3 bases: TGTGCCAGCAGCGCAATAACCCTGCTAGCGGGGGGTACCGGGGAGCTGTTTTTT. Filled out from reference TRBV7-6 and TRBJ2-2, the complete variable domain reads GAGVSQSPRYKVTKRGQDVALRCDPISGHVSLYWYRQALGQGPEFLTYFNYEAQQDKSGLPNDRFSAERPEGSISTLTIQRTEQRDSAMYRCASSAITLLAGGTGELFFGEGSRLTVL.

This clone was counted only a few times. The genes are TRBV5-8 and TRBJ1-3; no clear D. The CDR3 spans 16 residues. Deletions cut 1 base from V and 1 base from J, with 12 bases between. The germline CDR1 and CDR2 sequences are SGHTS and YDEGEE. The CDR3: CASSLIAERSGNTIYF. In DNA, the CDR3 is TGTGCCAGCAGCTTGATTGCGGAGCGATCTGGAAACACCATATATTTT.

There are a few counts of this clone. This rearrangement joins TRBV2 to TRBJ1-5; TRBD1 is a possible D gene (6 bases). Trimming cost V 8 bases and J 1 base, with 12 bases left between them. Germline V lookup: CDR1 SNHLY, CDR2 FYNNEI. The CDR3 loop spans 14 amino acids. This CDR3 reads CASQTGGSNQPQHF. CDR3 nucleotide sequence: TGTGCCAGCCAGACAGGCGGAAGCAATCAGCCCCAGCATTTT.

The chain uses TRBV10-1 and TRBJ2-5; 9 bases agree with TRBD2. The V and J ends lost 3 bases and 1 base, in that order; junction bases with no gene match: 9. CDR3 size: 17 residues. Germline CDR1 and CDR2: WNHNN and SYGVQD (reference sequence). The CDR3 is CASSERWGSGGQETQYF. Written as DNA, the CDR3 is TGCGCCAGCAGTGAAAGGTGGGGTAGCGGGGGCCAAGAGACCCAGTACTTC.

This chain connects TRBV18 to TRBJ2-7, with 9 bases matching TRBD2. J was trimmed by 4 bases and V by 5 bases; bases with no gene match: 3. This CDR3 comprises 13 residues. Germline V gene data show CDR1 as KGHSH and CDR2 as LQKENI. The CDR3, as DNA: TGTGCCAGCTCAATCGCGGGAGGGTACGAGCAGTACTTC. It encodes CASSIAGGYEQYF.

The chain joins TRBV1 to TRBJ2-3; no DNA check was done on the table's D call, TRBD2. TRBV1 is classified as a pseudogene. CDR3 length: 19 residues. Here the CDR3 DNA reads TGCACCAGCAGCCAAGACGCAATTAGCGGGAGTTGTTTCGCAGATACGCAGTATTTT. Translated: CTSSQDAISGSCFADTQYF.

The chain couples TRBV5-1 to TRBJ2-3; 10 bases line up with TRBD1. Germline CDR1 and CDR2: SGHRS and YFSETQ. V dropped 0 bases and J dropped 0; count of bases not matched to a gene: 4. This CDR3 is built from 17 residues. The CDR3 DNA sequence: TGCGCCAGCAGCTTGGATCCGGGACAGGGGAGCACAGATACGCAGTATTTT. This codes for CASSLDPGQGSTDTQYF. The full variable domain, in which reference TRBV5-1 and TRBJ2-3 provide the parts outside the CDR3, is KAGVTQTPRYLIKTRGQQVTLSCSPISGHRSVSWYQQTPGQGLQFLFEYFSETQRNKGNFPGRFSGRQFSNSRSEMNVSTLELGDSALYLCASSLDPGQGSTDTQYFGPGTRLTVL.

The chain joins TRBV27 to TRBJ1-1, with D unresolved. Between the trimmed V and J ends, which lost 0 bases and 0 bases, there was a span of 5 bases. CDR1 MNHEY and CDR2 SMNVEV come from the germline V gene (reference sequence). This CDR3 contains 14 residues. CDR3 sequence (DNA): TGTGCCAGCAGTTTATCCACAGTGAACACTGAAGCTTTCTTT. Its translation is CASSLSTVNTEAFF.

The chain couples TRBV6-6 to TRBJ2-5; D is perhaps TRBD2 (5 bases). Germline V gene lookup returns CDR1 MNHNY and CDR2 SVGAGI (reference sequence). V shed 7 bases and J shed 0 bases, with 9 bases lying between them. This CDR3 has 13 residues. The CDR3 here is CASNRGNQETQYF. DNA of the CDR3: TGTGCCAGCAATCGGGGAAACCAAGAGACCCAGTACTTC.

The V gene is TRBV29-1, the J gene TRBJ1-2; 8 bases fit TRBD1. V dropped 5 bases and J dropped 3; count of bases not matched to a gene: 8. Germline assignment: CDR1 SQVTM and CDR2 ANQGSEA. There are 14 residues in the CDR3. CDR3 protein: CSVRGGQVDYGYTF. CDR3 bases: TGCAGCGTTCGTGGGGGACAGGTAGACTATGGCTACACCTTC.

This chain links TRBV30 with TRBJ2-3; TRBD2 aligns across 9 bases. This CDR3 is built from 14 residues. V lost 0 bases, J lost 4 bases, and 2 bases stayed unmatched. The germline gives CDR1 GTSNPN, CDR2 SVGIG (reference sequence). The CDR3 loop reads CAWSVAGGSDTQYF. CDR3 coding DNA: TGTGCCTGGAGTGTAGCGGGAGGTTCAGATACGCAGTATTTT. The complete variable domain, with remaining parts taken from reference TRBV30 and TRBJ2-3, reads SQTIHQWPATLVQPVGSPLSLECTVEGTSNPNLYWYRQAAGRGLQLLFYSVGIGQISSEVPQNLSASRPQDRQFILSSKKLLLSDSGFYLCAWSVAGGSDTQYFGPGTRLTVL.

The chain carries TRBV7-9 and TRBJ2-7; D may be TRBD2 (6 bases). This CDR3 is 12 amino acids long. CDR1 is SEHNR and CDR2 is FQNEAQ in the germline V gene (reference sequence). V shed 10 bases and J shed 5 bases, with 15 bases lying between them. The CDR3 here is CATLPGEDEQYF. CDR3 DNA sequence: TGTGCCACGCTCCCGGGGGAGGACGAGCAGTACTTC.

The chain couples TRBV7-6 to TRBJ2-7, with D possibly TRBD2 on 6 matching bases. The CDR3 is made up of 15 amino acids. Trimming took off 1 base at V and 0 bases at J, with 10 bases between the two ends. Germline CDR1 is SGHVS and CDR2 is FNYEAQ. CDR3 residues: CASSLGGVSSYEQYF. DNA of the CDR3: TGTGCCAGCAGCTTAGGGGGGGTTAGCTCCTACGAGCAGTACTTC.